Sequencing of this T cell receptor beta chain was carried out in a study of blood T cell repertoires in COVID-19. About the research overall: Acute and convalescent COVID-19 samples came from the United States, Italy and Spain. PBMCs, B-cell-depleted T cells, or T cells were the source of the cDNA or gDNA that made up the material.

Source study methods: It was from reference gene primer amplification that nucleated cell counts were estimated. Produced via immunoSEQ multiplex PCR; TCRdb's table is partial and in-frame only. Clone size and V and J calls were adopted from that table, with D and trimming inferred from the DNA. The repertoire holds around 350,000 clones, with about 88% as singletons. CDR1 and CDR2 (germline): SGHTA, FQGTGA. CDR3 length: 13 amino acids. V lost 1 base to trimming and J lost 1 base, with 4 bases between them. This rearrangement joins TRBV7-3 to TRBJ1-1; D gene uncertain. The sequence was obtained from a human donor in a cohort sampled during active COVID-19. Source material: peripheral blood. CDR3 in DNA: TGTGCCAGCAGCTTAAATCAGAACACTGAAGCTTTCTTT. Residues: CASSLNQNTEAFF. The full variable domain, with the rest looked up from reference TRBV7-3 and TRBJ1-1, is GAGVSQTPSNKVTEKGKYVELRCDPISGHTALYWYRQSLGQGPEFLIYFQGTGAADDSGLPNDRFFAVRPEGSVSTLKIQRTERGDSAVYLCASSLNQNTEAFFGQGTRLTVV.